Listed here are 17 T cell receptor beta chains from one sample, sequenced in a study of CD8+ T cells in alopecia areata. RNA was extracted and reverse transcribed into cDNA as the sequencing template. Some clones are missing from TCRdb's copy, which holds only in-frame ones; the method was immunoSEQ multiplex PCR. Of under 150,000 clones in the sample, around two thirds were seen once. The sequencing sample was made of CD8+ T cells sorted from blood. The receptor set was obtained from a human donor in good health.

The CDR3 protein is CASSPLAPYEQYF. The CDR3 DNA reads as TGTGCCAGCAGTCCCCTCGCCCCCTACGAGCAGTACTTC. The chain uses TRBV27 and TRBJ2-7; D is ambiguous. Per the germline V gene, CDR1 is MNHEY and CDR2 is SMNVEV (reference sequence). The CDR3 loop spans 13 amino acids. Trimming left V 5 bases short and J 2 bases short, with 10 bases between.

This clone occurred a few times. The CDR3 loop is CASSPLQGSSYNEQFF. CDR3 DNA sequence: TGCGCCAGCAGTCCCCTCCAAGGGAGTTCCTACAATGAGCAGTTCTTC. The rearrangement joins TRBV23-1 to TRBJ2-1, with D possibly matching TRBD2 (5 bases). TRBV23-1 is placed among ORFs of uncertain function. The CDR3 is made up of 16 amino acids. Trimming took off 4 bases at V and 1 base at J, with 14 bases between the two ends.

V and J are TRBV9 and TRBJ2-1; 8 bases map to TRBD2. The V gene's germline CDR1 is SGDLS and CDR2 YYNGEE. The CDR3 has 15 residues. After removal of 4 bases from V and 4 bases from J, the junction contained 7 bases not matched to a gene. The CDR3 protein is CASSSSGSMYNEQFF. CDR3 DNA sequence: TGTGCCAGCAGCTCAAGCGGGAGTATGTACAATGAGCAGTTCTTC.

The chain recombines TRBV6-5 with TRBJ1-1; maybe TRBD1 (6 bases). Trimming cost V 6 bases and J 0 bases, with 11 bases left between them. Germline V gene lookup returns CDR1 MNHEY and CDR2 SVGAGI. This CDR3 is 14 amino acids long. CDR3 nucleotides: TGTGCCAGCAGCCCCGGACAGTTGAACACTGAAGCTTTCTTT. It specifies CASSPGQLNTEAFF.

CDR3 nucleotides: TGTGCCAGCAGCTTGGCAGTCTGGAATGAAGCTTTCTTT. It codes for CASSLAVWNEAFF. The rearrangement joins TRBV5-6 to TRBJ1-1, with D unresolved. From germline, CDR1 is SGHDT and CDR2 YYEEEE. The CDR3 runs 13 residues. V was cut by 0 bases and J by 7 bases, with 10 bases left in between.

The V call is TRBV27, the J call TRBJ1-4, with 7 bases lining up with TRBD1. Germline loops: CDR1 MNHEY, CDR2 SMNVEV (reference sequence). The CDR3 contains 16 residues. Trimming took 8 bases from V and 2 from J; bases not matched to a gene: 11. CDR3 in DNA: TGTGCCAGCGGAGGTACCGCGGACAGGACTAATGAAAAACTGTTTTTT. Amino acids: CASGGTADRTNEKLFF.

The chain carries TRBV7-9 and TRBJ2-1; 8 positions agree with TRBD1. Germline CDR1 reads SEHNR; CDR2 reads FQNEAQ (reference sequence). The J segment lost 3 bases and the V segment lost 5 bases, leaving 3 bases of the junction unmatched. The CDR3 sequence is 14 residues long. In DNA, the CDR3 is TGTGCCAGCAGCCCAACAGGGGGCTACAATGAGCAGTTCTTC. It specifies CASSPTGGYNEQFF.

The chain links TRBV5-1 to TRBJ2-7; no definite D call. CDR3 size: 13 residues. Germline CDR1 and CDR2: SGHRS and YFSETQ. V was pared by 4 bases and J by 5 bases, with 13 bases between. CDR3 nucleotides: TGCGCCAGCAGCGAGTCCCCCAGAGACGAGCAGTACTTC. Translating it yields CASSESPRDEQYF.

CDR3 DNA sequence: TGCAGCGTTGAGCCTCGGGCGGGAACCTACGAGCAGTACTTC. Residues: CSVEPRAGTYEQYF. This sequence joins TRBV29-1 and TRBJ2-7, with a weak D call TRBD2 (6 bases). Germline CDR1 is SQVTM and CDR2 is ANQGSEA. V dropped 3 bases and J dropped 2 bases, with 14 bases sitting between them. The CDR3 is 14 amino acids.

The chain is built from TRBV4-1 and TRBJ1-2; 7 bases match TRBD1. Germline CDR1 reads MGHRA; CDR2 reads YSYEKL. The CDR3 length is 14 residues. V lost 6 bases to trimming and J lost 3 bases; unmatched junction nucleotides: 7. The CDR3 loop reads CASRRQGYDYGYTF. CDR3 coding DNA: TGCGCCAGCAGGAGACAGGGTTACGACTATGGCTACACCTTC.

This clone was seen once. The genes are TRBV6-5 and TRBJ1-1; no reliable D call. CDR1 is MNHEY, CDR2 SVGAGI, per germline. Trimming cost V 6 bases and J 1 base, with 9 bases left between them. The CDR3 length is 13 residues. The DNA of the CDR3 is TGTGCCAGCAGCCGTGGGCCGAACACTGAAGCTTTCTTT. Its translation: CASSRGPNTEAFF.

This clone occurred a few times. The chain is built from TRBV19 and TRBJ2-2; a possible D gene is TRBD2 (5 bases). Trimming removed 5 bases at V and 5 bases at J, with 9 bases between. Germline assignment: CDR1 LNHDA and CDR2 SQIVND (reference sequence). There are 13 residues in the CDR3. CDR3 DNA sequence: TGTGCCAGTAGTCCTAGAGGGACCGGGGAGCTGTTTTTT. It translates to CASSPRGTGELFF.

This CDR3 reads CASSLAPGQPQHF. The CDR3 coding sequence is TGTGCCAGCAGCTTAGCGCCGGGTCAGCCCCAGCATTTT. The chain uses TRBV7-2 and TRBJ1-5; D remains ambiguous. The CDR3 length is 13 residues. The germline V and J ends were trimmed by 0 bases and 6 bases, with 6 bases remaining between them. Germline V gene data show CDR1 as SGHTA and CDR2 as FQGNSA.

This clone occurred once. Other DNA sequences of this sample code for an identical CDR3. This chain links TRBV29-1 with TRBJ1-2; D may be TRBD1 (6 bases). V was trimmed by 6 bases and J by 8 bases, leaving 13 bases between them. The CDR3 is made up of 11 amino acids. Germline V gene lookup returns CDR1 SQVTM and CDR2 ANQGSEA. CDR3 sequence: CSVQGRDGYTF. The CDR3 nucleotides are TGCAGCGTACAGGGAAGGGACGGCTACACCTTC. The variable domain in full, completed from reference TRBV29-1 and TRBJ1-2, reads SAVISQKPSRDICQRGTSLTIQCQVDSQVTMMFWYRQQPGQSLTLIATANQGSEATYESGFVIDKFPISRPNLTFSTLTVSNMSPEDSSIYLCSVQGRDGYTFGSGTRLTVV.

This clone was observed a single time. The chain couples TRBV29-1 to TRBJ1-2; D ambiguous. The CDR3 extends over 12 amino acids. The germline V gene encodes CDR1 SQVTM and CDR2 ANQGSEA. V was trimmed by 7 bases and J by 3 bases, leaving 12 bases between them. The DNA of the CDR3 is TGCAGCGGGCTACACGGGGACTATGGCTACACCTTC. Its protein product is CSGLHGDYGYTF.

This clone was counted a few times. The CDR3 coding sequence is TGCGCCAGCAGTTCGACAGTGAGCTCCTACAATGAGCAGTTCTTC. Encoded protein: CASSSTVSSYNEQFF. J is TRBJ2-1 and V is TRBV5-1; tentative D call: TRBD1 (5 bases). The CDR3 length is 15 residues. Trimming shortened V by 5 bases and J by 0 bases, and 12 bases separated the two germline ends. CDR1 and CDR2 (germline): SGHRS, YFSETQ.

This clone occurred a few times. Different DNA sequences within this sample yield the same CDR3. V is TRBV29-1 and J is TRBJ2-7, with 8 nucleotides matching TRBD1. CDR3 size: 13 residues. CDR1 SQVTM and CDR2 ANQGSEA come from the germline V gene. J was trimmed by 1 base and V by 6 bases; bases with no gene match: 5. For the CDR3, the DNA is TGCAGCGTCAGGACAGGGTTGTCCTACGAGCAGTACTTC. As protein: CSVRTGLSYEQYF.